This entry features one T cell receptor beta chain sequence. Its antigen is unknown. Germline loops: CDR1 SQVTM, CDR2 ANQGSEA. CDR3 length equals 13 residues. The V and J ends lost 5 bases and 5 bases respectively, with 15 bases between them. This record comes from a study of CD8+ T cells in alopecia areata. Whole-study context: Tofacitinib administration persisted for 6 to 18 months, succeeded by 6 months off drug. Patients given treatment had severity scored by the percentage of scalp area affected.

Study outcomes and limitations: Since there was just one nonresponder, nobody can yet say how baseline CD8+ expansion ties to response.

Treatment defined: oral pan-JAK inhibitor, 5-10 mg twice daily. From alopecia areata patients, lesional scalp punch biopsies and peripheral blood were collected. Extracted RNA was reverse transcribed into cDNA, the sequencing template. The table came from immunoSEQ multiplex PCR; TCRdb's copy has only in-frame clones and leaves some out. The sample has about 160,000 clones, around 59% seen once. Sequenced here: CD4+ T cells sorted from blood, sampled at week 24, from a patient treated with tofacitinib. The sequence derives from a human donor with alopecia areata. The chain employs TRBV29-1 and TRBJ1-1; weak D call: TRBD1 (5 bases). In DNA form, the CDR3 reads TGCAGCGTTATACAGGTGGCGCGTACTGAAGCTTTCTTT. The encoded protein is CSVIQVARTEAFF.